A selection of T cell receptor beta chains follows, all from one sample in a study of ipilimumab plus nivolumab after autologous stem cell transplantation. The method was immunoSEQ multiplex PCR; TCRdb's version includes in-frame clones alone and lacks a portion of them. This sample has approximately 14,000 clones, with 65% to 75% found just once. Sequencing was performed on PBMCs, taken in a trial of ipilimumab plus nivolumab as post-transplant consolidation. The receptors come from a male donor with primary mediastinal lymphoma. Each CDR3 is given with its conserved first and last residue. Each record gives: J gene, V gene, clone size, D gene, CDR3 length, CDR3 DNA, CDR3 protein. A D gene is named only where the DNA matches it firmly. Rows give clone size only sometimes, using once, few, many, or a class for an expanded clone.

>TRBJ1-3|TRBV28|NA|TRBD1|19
TGTGCCAGCAGTTTACCAGGTTCTAGGGGACAGGGGAAAGGAAACACCATATATTTT
CASSLPGSRGQGKGNTIYF
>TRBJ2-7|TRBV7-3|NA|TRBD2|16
TGTGCCAGCAGCCCTACGGGAGGGACCCGGGTCGGCGAGCAGTACTTC
CASSPTGGTRVGEQYF
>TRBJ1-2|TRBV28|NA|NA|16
TGTGCCAGCAGTTTACCTTGGGGACACCTTAACTATGGCTACACCTTC
CASSLPWGHLNYGYTF
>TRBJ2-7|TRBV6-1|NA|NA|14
TGTGCCAGCAGTGAAGTAAGCGTCTCCTACGAGCAGTACTTC
CASSEVSVSYEQYF
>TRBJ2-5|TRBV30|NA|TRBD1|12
TGTGCCTGGGGACAGGGTCAGGAGACCCAGTACTTC
CAWGQGQETQYF
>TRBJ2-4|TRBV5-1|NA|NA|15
TGCGCCAGCAGCTTGGGACTACTAGCCAAAAACATTCAGTACTTC
CASSLGLLAKNIQYF
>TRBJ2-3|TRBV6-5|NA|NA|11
TGTGCCAGCAGGGGCTCAGATACGCAGTATTTT
CASRGSDTQYF
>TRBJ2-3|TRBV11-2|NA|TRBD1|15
TGTGCCAGCAGCTTTACAGGGGGCGATACAGATACGCAGTATTTT
CASSFTGGDTDTQYF
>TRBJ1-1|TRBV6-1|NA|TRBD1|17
TGTGCCAGCAGTGAAAGGGCAGGGGGCTCAGCGTACACTGAAGCTTTCTTT
CASSERAGGSAYTEAFF
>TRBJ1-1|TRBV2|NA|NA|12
TGTGCCAGCACCCCGGGTGGAGATGAAGCTTTCTTT
CASTPGGDEAFF
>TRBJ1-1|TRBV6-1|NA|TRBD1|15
TGTGCCAGCATTAGGGGGGACAGGGGGAACACTGAAGCTTTCTTT
CASIRGDRGNTEAFF
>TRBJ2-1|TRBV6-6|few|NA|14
TGTGCCAGCAGCCCCCGGACGAGTTACAATGAGCAGTTCTTC
CASSPRTSYNEQFF
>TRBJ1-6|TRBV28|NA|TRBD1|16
TGTGCCAGCGGGGATCTTCGGACAGGGGACAATTCACCCCTCCACTTT
CASGDLRTGDNSPLHF
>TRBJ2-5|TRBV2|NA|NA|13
TGTGCCAGGGGGACGGGTTCGGGTGGGACCCAGTACTTC
CARGTGSGGTQYF
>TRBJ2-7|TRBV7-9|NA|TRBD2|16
TGTGCCAGCAGCGAGTCGGGTGGGACTAGCGGCCTCGAGCAGTACTTC
CASSESGGTSGLEQYF
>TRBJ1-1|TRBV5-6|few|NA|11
TGTGCCAGCAGCTTGGGGCCCGAAGCTTTCTTT
CASSLGPEAFF
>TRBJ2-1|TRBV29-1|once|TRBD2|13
TGCAGCCTTGGGGGGGGACTTTACAATGAGCAGTTCTTC
CSLGGGLYNEQFF
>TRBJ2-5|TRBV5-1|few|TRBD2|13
TGCGCCAGCCAACCGGGGGGAGTAGAGACCCAGTACTTC
CASQPGGVETQYF
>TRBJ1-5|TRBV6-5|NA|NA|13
TGTGCCAGCAGTTACGACAGCAGTCGGCCCCAGCATTTT
CASSYDSSRPQHF
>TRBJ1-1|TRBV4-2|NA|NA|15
TGTGCCAGCAACCCTAACACCGGGACGGGGAAGGCAGCTTTCTTT
CASNPNTGTGKAAFF
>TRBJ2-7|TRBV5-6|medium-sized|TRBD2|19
TGTGCCAGCAGCTTTAGTGCTAGCGGGGGGCCAATTCCCCCCTACGAGCAGTACTTC
CASSFSASGGPIPPYEQYF
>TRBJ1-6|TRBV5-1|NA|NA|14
TGCGCCAGGAACGCGGGTAGTCTTAATTCACCCCTCCACTTT
CARNAGSLNSPLHF
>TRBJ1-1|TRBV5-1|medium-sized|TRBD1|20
TGCGCCAGCAGCTTGGACAGTAGAGTGGACAGGGGGCGCCTGGGCACTGAAGCTTTCTTT
CASSLDSRVDRGRLGTEAFF
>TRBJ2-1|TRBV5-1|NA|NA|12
TGCGCCAGCAGCTTAGATGGGGATGAGCAGTTCTTC
CASSLDGDEQFF
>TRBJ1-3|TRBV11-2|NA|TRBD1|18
TGTGCCAGCAGCTCCGGGGACAGCGTGTTTTTCTCTGGAAACACCATATATTTT
CASSSGDSVFFSGNTIYF
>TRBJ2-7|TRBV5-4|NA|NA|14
TGTGCCAGCAGCTTACCGGGACGGAAAGACGAGCAGTACTTC
CASSLPGRKDEQYF
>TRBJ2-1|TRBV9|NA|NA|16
TGTGCCAGCAGCGCCTTCTGGGACGGACTAATGAATGAGCAGTTCTTC
CASSAFWDGLMNEQFF
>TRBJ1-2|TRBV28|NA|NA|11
TGTGCCAGCAGTTTACACTATGGCTACACCTTC
CASSLHYGYTF
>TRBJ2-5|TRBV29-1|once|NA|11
TGCAGCGTTGATCAGGCCAAGACCCAGTACTTC
CSVDQAKTQYF
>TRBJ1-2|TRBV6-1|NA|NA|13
TGTGCCAGCACCCACGGGGCGGACTATGGCTACACCTTC
CASTHGADYGYTF
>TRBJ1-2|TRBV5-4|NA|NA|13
TGTGCCAGCAGCCTAGGACGGTTACGCGGCTACACCTTC
CASSLGRLRGYTF
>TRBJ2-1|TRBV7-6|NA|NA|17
TGTGCCAGCAGCCCTTTCCCTTCCGCGAGCTCCTACAATGAGCAGTTCTTC
CASSPFPSASSYNEQFF
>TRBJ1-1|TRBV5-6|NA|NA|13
TGTGCCAGCAGCTTTAGCCTGCAGGACGCGGCTTTCTTT
CASSFSLQDAAFF
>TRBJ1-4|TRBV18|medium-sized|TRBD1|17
TGTGCCAGCTCACTAAACTCGCCGGGACAGGGCGGGGAAAAACTGTTTTTT
CASSLNSPGQGGEKLFF
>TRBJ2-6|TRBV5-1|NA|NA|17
TGCGCCAGCAGTCTTGGGTCCCTCACCTCTGGGGCCAACGTCCTGACTTTC
CASSLGSLTSGANVLTF
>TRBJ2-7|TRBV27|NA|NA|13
TGTGCCAGCAGTTCCCGGGGTTCCTACGAGCAGTACTTC
CASSSRGSYEQYF
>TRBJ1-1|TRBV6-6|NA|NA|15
TGTGCCAGCAGTCCACGGGGCAGGGGGAACACTGAAGCTTTCTTT
CASSPRGRGNTEAFF
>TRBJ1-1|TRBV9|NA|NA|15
TGTGCCAGCAGCGGCCGGGACGCAGTAAACACTGAAGCTTTCTTT
CASSGRDAVNTEAFF
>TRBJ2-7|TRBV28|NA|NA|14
TGTGCCAGCAGTTGGCCGTCCATGTTCTACGAGCAGTACTTC
CASSWPSMFYEQYF
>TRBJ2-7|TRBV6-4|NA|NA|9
TGTGCCAGCAGTGACGTGCGATACTTC
CASSDVRYF
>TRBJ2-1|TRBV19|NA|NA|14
TGTGCCACCTCCCAGGGACTGATTTACAATGAGCAGTTCTTC
CATSQGLIYNEQFF
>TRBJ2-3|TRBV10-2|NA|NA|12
TGCGCCAGCAGGCTGGTTACAGATACGCAGTATTTT
CASRLVTDTQYF
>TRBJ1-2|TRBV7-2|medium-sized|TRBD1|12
TGTGCCAGCAGCTCACAGGGGGCGGACTACACCTTC
CASSSQGADYTF
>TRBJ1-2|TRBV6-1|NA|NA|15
TGTGCCAGCAGTGAAGCCAGGGAGGGGGTTTCTGGCTACACCTTC
CASSEAREGVSGYTF
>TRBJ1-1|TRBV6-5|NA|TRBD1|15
TGTGCCAGCAGTCGCTCTGGGACAGGGGTAGTTGAAGCTTTCTTT
CASSRSGTGVVEAFF
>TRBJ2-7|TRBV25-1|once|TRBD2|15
TGTGCCAGCAGTCTTCCCGCGGGAGGGCCCCACGAGCAGTACTTC
CASSLPAGGPHEQYF
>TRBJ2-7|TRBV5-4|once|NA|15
TGTGCCAGCAGCCCAGGGACTGCCCCTAGTTACGAGCAGTACTTC
CASSPGTAPSYEQYF
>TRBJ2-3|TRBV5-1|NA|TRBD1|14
TGCGCCAGCAGCTTCCAGGGGGCCCGGGATACGCAGTATTTT
CASSFQGARDTQYF
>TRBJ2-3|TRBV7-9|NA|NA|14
TGTGCCAGCAGGGCCGTGGGGGGCACAGATACGCAGTATTTT
CASRAVGGTDTQYF
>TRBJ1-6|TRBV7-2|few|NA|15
TGTGCCAGCAGCTTAGTTCCAGAGGCGGGGTCACCCCTCCACTTT
CASSLVPEAGSPLHF
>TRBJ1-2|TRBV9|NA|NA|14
TGTGCCAGCAGCCCCCGTGGGGCCAGCTATGGCTACACCTTC
CASSPRGASYGYTF
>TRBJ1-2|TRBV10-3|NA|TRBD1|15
TGTGCCATCAGCGACAGGGCTGGTAGAGACTATGGCTACACCTTC
CAISDRAGRDYGYTF
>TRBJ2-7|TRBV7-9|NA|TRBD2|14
TGTGCCAGCAGCTTAAGCGGGGGGGCCAGGGAGCAGTACTTC
CASSLSGGAREQYF
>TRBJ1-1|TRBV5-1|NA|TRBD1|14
TGCGCCAGCAGCTTTCAGGGGGCGAGGGATGAAGCTTTCTTT
CASSFQGARDEAFF
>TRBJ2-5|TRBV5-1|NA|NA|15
TGCGCCAGCAGCTTAGGGGACGGCAGCCAAGAGACCCAGTACTTC
CASSLGDGSQETQYF
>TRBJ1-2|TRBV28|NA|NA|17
TGTGCCAGCAGTGTATCAGGGAATCTGGGATTAGACTATGGCTACACCTTC
CASSVSGNLGLDYGYTF
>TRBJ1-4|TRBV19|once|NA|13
TGTGCCAGTAGCCAGGTAGCTAATGAAAAACTGTTTTTT
CASSQVANEKLFF
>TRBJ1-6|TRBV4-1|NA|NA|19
TGCGCCAGCAGCCAAGAAACTGACAGGCTTGGGGGGTATAATTCACCCCTCCACTTT
CASSQETDRLGGYNSPLHF
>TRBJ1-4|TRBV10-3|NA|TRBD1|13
TGTGCCACCAGCGGGACAGGATTCGAAAAACTGTTTTTT
CATSGTGFEKLFF
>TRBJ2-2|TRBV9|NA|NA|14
TGTGCCAGCAGCGTAAGGGCAGGCACCGGGGAGCTGTTTTTT
CASSVRAGTGELFF